One and the same sample provided the 27 T cell receptor beta chains below, sequenced in a study of T cells in Graves' hyperthyroidism and ophthalmopathy. Using RNA transcripts as the source, TCR beta CDR3 regions were amplified. Carried out on the TCR CDR3, a first-round RT-PCR used the HTBI primer set. TCRdb reanalysed the multiplex PCR reads using MiXCR and keeps one entry per CDR3 protein. The sample lists 500,000 to 600,000 distinct CDR3 sequences, 35% to 55% occurring once. Source material: peripheral blood or thyroid tissue (not recorded which). The source of these receptors is a woman younger than 30 with Graves' hyperthyroidism.

The rearrangement uses TRBV4-3 and TRBJ2-7, with D perhaps TRBD2 (6 bases). CDR1 LGHNA and CDR2 YSLEER come from the germline V gene. V shed 7 bases and J shed 3 bases, with 19 bases lying between them. The CDR3 extends over 15 amino acids. CDR3 nucleotides: TGCGCCAGCAACTACGGATTGGGCGGGAACTACGAGCAGTACTTC. It yields the protein CASNYGLGGNYEQYF.

This clonotype has at least ten counts. The chain links TRBV29-1 to TRBJ1-2; the D gene is possibly TRBD1 (6 bases). The CDR3 sequence is 13 residues long. The V gene's germline CDR1 is SQVTM and CDR2 ANQGSEA. Deletions cut 5 bases from V and 1 base from J, with 11 bases between. The CDR3 spells CSVSGTHNYGYTF. DNA of the CDR3: TGCAGCGTTAGCGGGACACATAACTATGGCTACACCTTC.

This rearrangement joins TRBV5-6 to TRBJ2-3; 7 positions agree with TRBD2. This CDR3 has 15 amino acids. The V segment lost 2 bases and the J segment 4 bases; nucleotides outside the gene matches: 7. Germline lookup yields CDR1 SGHDT and CDR2 YYEEEE. CDR3 bases: TGTGCCAGCAGCTTTTGGCGGGAGACGGCAGATACGCAGTATTTT. Protein: CASSFWRETADTQYF.

This clonotype was counted many times. This chain links TRBV7-8 with TRBJ2-7; 7 bases map to TRBD2. V lost 1 base and J lost 4; bases outside the gene matches: 7. Germline V lookup: CDR1 SGHVS, CDR2 FQNEAQ. There are 15 residues in the CDR3. The CDR3 reads CASSLEASGKYEQYF. CDR3 nucleotide sequence: TGTGCCAGCAGCTTAGAGGCTAGCGGAAAGTACGAGCAGTACTTC.

In its sample, this clonotype was seen many times. V is TRBV7-3 and J is TRBJ1-2; D might be TRBD1 (5 bases). Germline lookup yields CDR1 SGHTA and CDR2 FQGTGA. This CDR3 comprises 11 residues. V was shortened by 4 bases and J by 5 bases, with 5 bases between the two germline ends. The DNA for the CDR3 is TGTGCCAGCAGCTCAGGGTATGGCTACACCTTC. Amino acids: CASSSGYGYTF.

Comment on this clonotype: Since a much larger clone is just one base distant, this may be a read error. V and J are TRBV12-3 or TRBV12-4 and TRBJ2-5, with D possibly matching TRBD1 (6 bases). V lost 5 bases, J lost 5 bases, and 15 bases lay in between. CDR3 length: 14 residues. CDR3 DNA sequence: TGTGCCAGCAGTGCGCCAGGGGTAGGGGAGACCCAGTACTTC. This sequence encodes CASSAPGVGETQYF.

This clonotype was seen more than once but under ten times. CDR3 residues: CASTPGGWSGYTF. DNA for the CDR3: TGTGCCAGCACCCCCGGGGGGTGGAGTGGCTACACCTTC. The chain uses TRBV27 and TRBJ1-2; TRBD1 might be the D (5 bases). The V and J ends lost 7 bases and 7 bases respectively, with 16 bases between them. This CDR3 is built from 13 residues. Germline V gene data show CDR1 as MNHEY and CDR2 as SMNVEV (reference sequence).

This clonotype came up many times. This rearrangement joins TRBV12-3 or TRBV12-4 to TRBJ1-1; D remains unclear. The CDR3 contains 15 residues. Trimming took off 6 bases at V and 6 bases at J, with 20 bases between the two ends. The CDR3: CASSRRVFGLAEAFF. The DNA for the CDR3 is TGTGCCAGCAGCCGAAGGGTTTTCGGGTTAGCTGAAGCTTTCTTT.

This clonotype was observed a few times. CDR3 coding DNA: TGTGCCAGCAGAAAACAGGGAGTGGATGGCTACACCTTC. Protein product: CASRKQGVDGYTF. The chain is built from TRBV6-5 and TRBJ1-2; tentatively, D is TRBD1 (6 bases). Germline V gene sequence: CDR1 MNHEY, CDR2 SVGAGI. The CDR3 covers 13 residues. Deletions cut 6 bases from V and 6 bases from J, with 14 bases between.

The chain uses TRBV6-5 and TRBJ2-2, with a tentative D call TRBD2 (6 bases). Germline V gene sequence: CDR1 MNHEY, CDR2 SVGAGI. V was shortened by 4 bases and J by 0 bases, with 12 bases between the two germline ends. CDR3 length: 16 residues. In DNA, the CDR3 is TGTGCCAGCAGTTTTCCTCGGGAGCCGAACACCGGGGAGCTGTTTTTT. Encoded protein: CASSFPREPNTGELFF.

On this clonotype: The germline gene is not matched at one end of the junction; a read error may be the cause. This chain links TRBV15 with TRBJ1-2, with 7 bases aligning to TRBD1. Germline CDR1 is LNHNV and CDR2 is YYDKDF (reference sequence). The CDR3 runs 15 residues. CDR3 DNA sequence: TGTGCCACCAGCAGCCAAGACAGGGCTAAATATGGCTACACCTTC. Residues: CATSSQDRAKYGYTF.

This clonotype showed up just a few times. The gene calls are TRBV5-4 and TRBJ2-3, with D unclear. The CDR3 totals 15 residues. Trimming left V 3 bases short and J 5 bases short, with 16 bases between. Germline CDR1 and CDR2: SGHNT and YYREEE (reference sequence). Written as DNA, the CDR3 is TGTGCCAGCAGCTCGCCCGCCCGGGCAAAAGATACGCAGTATTTT. Protein: CASSSPARAKDTQYF.

This clonotype occurred many times. The rearrangement uses TRBV19 and TRBJ2-7; D unresolved. The CDR3 totals 15 residues. Germline-derived CDR1 and CDR2 are LNHDA and SQIVND (reference sequence). Trimming pared 3 bases from V and 3 bases from J, leaving 15 bases between. The DNA of the CDR3 is TGTGCCAGTAGTATGCAGGCCCATTTAAACTACGAGCAGTACTTC. This codes for CASSMQAHLNYEQYF.

As regards this clonotype: It may be a read error: a sequence one base away is much more abundant. The rearrangement joins TRBV11-2 to TRBJ2-5; the D gene could be TRBD1 or TRBD2 (5 bases each). The CDR3 contains 14 residues. Looked up from germline, CDR1 is SGHAT and CDR2 is FQNNGV. The V end lost 8 bases, the J end lost 11 bases, and 24 bases lay between the germline ends. DNA for the CDR3: TGTGCCAGCGGGCAAGAGGGGTCCTACAATGAGCAGTACTTC. As protein: CASGQEGSYNEQYF.

This clonotype was counted ten times or more. CDR3 bases: TGCAGCGTTGACCTAGGGGAGGGCCACTCCTACGAGCAGTACTTC. Amino acids: CSVDLGEGHSYEQYF. The V call is TRBV29-1, the J call TRBJ2-7; the match to TRBD2 covers 7 bases. Germline CDR1 SQVTM, CDR2 ANQGSEA. V lost 3 bases to trimming and J lost 0 bases; unmatched junction nucleotides: 8. The CDR3 is 15 amino acids.

V gene TRBV29-1 combines with J gene TRBJ1-3, with D uncertain. The germline V gene has CDR1 SQVTM and CDR2 ANQGSEA. Trimming shortened V by 8 bases and J by 1 base, and 15 bases separated the two germline ends. This CDR3 region has 14 residues. CDR3 region: CSSPWRQSGNTIYF. The CDR3 DNA is TGCAGCTCACCATGGAGGCAGTCTGGAAACACCATATATTTT.

This clonotype was observed many times. The CDR3 DNA reads as TGCAGTGCGAGGGAAAATGCAGGGTCAACCCTCCACTTT. Encoded protein: CSARENAGSTLHF. The chain is built from TRBV20-1 and TRBJ1-6; tentative D call: TRBD1 (5 bases). CDR3 length equals 13 residues. Germline CDR1 reads DFQATT; CDR2 reads SNEGSKA (reference sequence). V lost 6 bases and J 14 bases, leaving 20 bases between the germline ends.

This clonotype was found many times. The CDR3 nucleotides read TGTGCCACCAGCAGGGACAGAGGAGGGGGGCGAGGCTACACCTTC. This codes for CATSRDRGGGRGYTF. V gene TRBV15 combines with J gene TRBJ1-2; D may be TRBD1 (6 bases). V was cut by 3 bases and J by 8 bases, with 19 bases left in between. This CDR3 is built from 15 residues. CDR1 is LNHNV, CDR2 YYDKDF, per germline (reference sequence).

To note about this clonotype: This may come from a read error, since a much larger clone is one base off. This chain joins TRBV10-3 and TRBJ1-2; the D is unclear. V was shortened by 6 bases and J by 5 bases, with 16 bases between the two germline ends. Germline V gives CDR1 ENHRY, CDR2 SYGVKD. CDR3 length: 14 residues. CDR3 in DNA: TGTGCCATCAGGCCTACGGGTCAGGCTTATGGCTACACCTTC. It specifies CAIRPTGQAYGYTF.

The table lists this clonotype with many counts. The V gene is TRBV20-1, the J gene TRBJ1-4, with TRBD1 matching over 9 bases. The CDR3 length is 15 residues. Germline CDR1 DFQATT, CDR2 SNEGSKA (reference sequence). Trimming at V came to 2 bases and at J to 7 bases, leaving 8 bases not matched to a gene. The CDR3 here is CSARPPQGAGEKLFF. DNA of the CDR3: TGCAGTGCTAGACCGCCACAGGGGGCTGGTGAAAAACTGTTTTTT.

This clonotype was seen at least ten times. Given a much more abundant clone one base away, this may be a read error. The conserved phenylalanine or tryptophan normally closing the CDR3 is absent here, so this likely arose from a read error. DNA for the CDR3: TGTGCCAGCAGCTTACCGGGTTCCAATTCACCCCTCCACCTT. Protein: CASSLPGSNSPLHL. The V gene is TRBV7-9, the J gene TRBJ1-6, with D unresolved. The CDR3 sequence is 14 residues long. Deletions cut 2 bases from V and 7 bases from J, with 9 bases between. Germline V CDR1 and CDR2: SEHNR, FQNEAQ (reference sequence).

V is TRBV27 and J is TRBJ2-7, with 11 bases lining up with TRBD1. Per germline, CDR1 MNHEY and CDR2 SMNVEV (reference sequence). This CDR3 contains 18 residues. Losses at the gene ends were 2 bases for V and 0 bases for J; bases not matched to a gene: 9. CDR3 protein: CASSLLGQGAMSSYEQYF. CDR3 coding DNA: TGTGCCAGCAGTTTACTCGGACAGGGGGCGATGAGCTCCTACGAGCAGTACTTC.

The chain couples TRBV10-3 to TRBJ2-1; D remains unclear. The CDR3 covers 14 residues. V shed 7 bases and J shed 0 bases, with 10 bases lying between them. From germline, CDR1 is ENHRY and CDR2 SYGVKD. CDR3 coding DNA: TGTGCCATCACGGACCGCGACTCCTACAATGAGCAGTTCTTC. Translation gives CAITDRDSYNEQFF.

With regard to this clonotype: A read error is likely, as this CDR3 ends without the conserved phenylalanine or tryptophan. The rearrangement uses TRBV19 and TRBJ1-1, with D unresolved. The CDR3 consists of 13 residues. Per the germline V gene, CDR1 is LNHDA and CDR2 is SQIVND (reference sequence). The CDR3 is CASSTQANTKAFS. DNA for the CDR3: TGTGCCAGCAGCACCCAGGCGAACACTAAAGCTTTCTCT.

A few counts support this clonotype. The chain links TRBV4-3 to TRBJ2-5; possibly TRBD2 for D (5 bases). The CDR3 loop spans 16 amino acids. Trimming pared 2 bases from V and 10 bases from J, leaving 23 bases between. Germline values: CDR1 LGHNA, CDR2 YSLEER. In DNA, the CDR3 is TGCGCCAGCAGCCAATCTACGGACTCCCTTATTACGGGCCAGTACTTC. It yields the protein CASSQSTDSLITGQYF.

The CDR3: CASSYQGQSYEQYF. In DNA form, the CDR3 reads TGCGCCAGCAGCTACCAGGGGCAATCCTACGAGCAGTACTTC. This rearrangement joins TRBV5-1 to TRBJ2-7; maybe TRBD1 (6 bases). V lost 3 bases and J lost 1, with 11 bases in between. CDR3 size: 14 residues. Germline loops: CDR1 SGHRS, CDR2 YFSETQ.

This clonotype was recorded many times. The rearrangement joins TRBV19 to TRBJ1-5, with D perhaps TRBD1 (5 bases). Trimming left V 8 bases short and J 0 bases short, with 17 bases between. The length of the CDR3 is 16 residues. Per germline, CDR1 LNHDA and CDR2 SQIVND (reference sequence). CDR3 coding DNA: TGTGCCAGTGGAGACAGCGCCCTATATAGCAATCAGCCCCAGCATTTT. This codes for CASGDSALYSNQPQHF. Full variable domain (outside the CDR3, taken from reference TRBV19 and TRBJ1-5): DGGITQSPKYLFRKEGQNVTLSCEQNLNHDAMYWYRQDPGQGLRLIYYSQIVNDFQKGDIAEGYSVSREKKESFPLTVTSAQKNPTAFYLCASGDSALYSNQPQHFGDGTRLSIL.